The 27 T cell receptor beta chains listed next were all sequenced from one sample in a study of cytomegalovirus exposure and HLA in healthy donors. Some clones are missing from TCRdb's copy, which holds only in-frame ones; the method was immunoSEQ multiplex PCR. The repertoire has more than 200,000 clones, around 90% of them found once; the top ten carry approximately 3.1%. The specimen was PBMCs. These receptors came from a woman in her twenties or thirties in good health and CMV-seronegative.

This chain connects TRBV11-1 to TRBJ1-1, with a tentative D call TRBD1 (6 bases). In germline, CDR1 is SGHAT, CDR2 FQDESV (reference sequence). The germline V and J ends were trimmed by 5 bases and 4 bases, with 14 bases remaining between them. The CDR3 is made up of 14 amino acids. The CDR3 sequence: CASSALQGATEAFF. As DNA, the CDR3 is TGTGCCAGCAGCGCGCTACAGGGTGCCACTGAAGCTTTCTTT.

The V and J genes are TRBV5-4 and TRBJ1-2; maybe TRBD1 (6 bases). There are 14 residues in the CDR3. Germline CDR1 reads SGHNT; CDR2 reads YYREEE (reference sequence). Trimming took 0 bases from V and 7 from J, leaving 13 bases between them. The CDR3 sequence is CASSLALGGGGYTF. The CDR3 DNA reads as TGTGCCAGCAGCTTGGCTTTAGGGGGTGGTGGCTACACCTTC.

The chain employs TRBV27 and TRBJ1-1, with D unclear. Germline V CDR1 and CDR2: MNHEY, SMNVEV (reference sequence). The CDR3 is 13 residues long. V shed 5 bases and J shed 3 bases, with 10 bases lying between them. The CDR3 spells CASSARGYTEAFF. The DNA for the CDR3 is TGTGCCAGCAGTGCTCGCGGCTACACTGAAGCTTTCTTT.

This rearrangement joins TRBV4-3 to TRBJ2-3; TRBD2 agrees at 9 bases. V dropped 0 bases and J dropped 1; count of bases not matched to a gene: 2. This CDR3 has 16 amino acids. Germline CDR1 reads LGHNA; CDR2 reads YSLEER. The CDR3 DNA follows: TGCGCCAGCAGCCAAGAAGCGGGAGGAGGCACAGATACGCAGTATTTT. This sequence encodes CASSQEAGGGTDTQYF.

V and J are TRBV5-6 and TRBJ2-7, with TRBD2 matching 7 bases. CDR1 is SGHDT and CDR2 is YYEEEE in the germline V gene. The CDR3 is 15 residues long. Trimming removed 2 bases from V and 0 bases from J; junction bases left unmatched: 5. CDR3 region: CASSFGLGNSYEQYF. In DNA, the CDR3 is TGTGCCAGCAGCTTTGGACTAGGGAACTCCTACGAGCAGTACTTC.

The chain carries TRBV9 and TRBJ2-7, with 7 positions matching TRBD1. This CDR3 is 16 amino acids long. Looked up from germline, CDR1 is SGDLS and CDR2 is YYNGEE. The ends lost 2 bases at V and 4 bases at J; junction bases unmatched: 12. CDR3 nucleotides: TGTGCCAGCAGCGTCTTCGATCCGGGACAGAATTACGAGCAGTACTTC. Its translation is CASSVFDPGQNYEQYF. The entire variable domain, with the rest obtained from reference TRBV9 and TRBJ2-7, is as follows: DSGVTQTPKHLITATGQRVTLRCSPRSGDLSVYWYQQSLDQGLQFLIQYYNGEERAKGNILERFSAQQFPDLHSELNLSSLELGDSALYFCASSVFDPGQNYEQYFGPGTRLTVT.

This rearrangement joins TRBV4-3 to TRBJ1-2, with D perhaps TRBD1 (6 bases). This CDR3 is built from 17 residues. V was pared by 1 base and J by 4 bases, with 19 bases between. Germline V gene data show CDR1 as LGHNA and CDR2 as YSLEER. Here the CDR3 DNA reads TGCGCCAGCAGCCAAGGGACAGCCGGATCAGTTCTCTATGGCTACACCTTC. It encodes CASSQGTAGSVLYGYTF.

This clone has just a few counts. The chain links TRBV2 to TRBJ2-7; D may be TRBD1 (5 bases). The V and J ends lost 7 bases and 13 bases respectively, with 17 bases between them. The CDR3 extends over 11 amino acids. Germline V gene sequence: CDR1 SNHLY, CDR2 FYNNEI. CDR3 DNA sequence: TGTGCCAGCATGTTCCAGGGAATGGAATACTTC. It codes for CASMFQGMEYF.

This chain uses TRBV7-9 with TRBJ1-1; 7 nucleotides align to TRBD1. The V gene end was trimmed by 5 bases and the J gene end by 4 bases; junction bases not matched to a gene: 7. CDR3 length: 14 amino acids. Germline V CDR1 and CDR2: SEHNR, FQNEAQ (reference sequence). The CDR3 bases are TGTGCCAGCAGCCCATCAGGGGGAGCCACTGAAGCTTTCTTT. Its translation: CASSPSGGATEAFF.

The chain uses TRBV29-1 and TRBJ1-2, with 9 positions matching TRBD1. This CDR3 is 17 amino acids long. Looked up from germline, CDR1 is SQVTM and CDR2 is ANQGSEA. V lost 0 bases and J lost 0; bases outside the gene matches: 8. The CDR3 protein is CSVEEQGAVIPNYGYTF. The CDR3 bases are TGCAGCGTTGAAGAACAGGGGGCCGTAATCCCTAACTATGGCTACACCTTC.

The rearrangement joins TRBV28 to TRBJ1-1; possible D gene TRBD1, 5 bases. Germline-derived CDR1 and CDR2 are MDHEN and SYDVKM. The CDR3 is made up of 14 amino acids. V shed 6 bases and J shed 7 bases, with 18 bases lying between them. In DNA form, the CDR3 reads TGTGCCAGCAGGATAACCAGGGTCTCTCATGAAGCTTTCTTT. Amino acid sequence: CASRITRVSHEAFF.

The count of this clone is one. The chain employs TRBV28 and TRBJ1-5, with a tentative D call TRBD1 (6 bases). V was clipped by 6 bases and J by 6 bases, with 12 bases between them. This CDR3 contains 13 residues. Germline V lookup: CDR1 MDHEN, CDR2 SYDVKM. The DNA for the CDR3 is TGTGCCAGCAGCCCAGGGGCGTTTCAGCCCCAGCATTTT. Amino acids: CASSPGAFQPQHF.

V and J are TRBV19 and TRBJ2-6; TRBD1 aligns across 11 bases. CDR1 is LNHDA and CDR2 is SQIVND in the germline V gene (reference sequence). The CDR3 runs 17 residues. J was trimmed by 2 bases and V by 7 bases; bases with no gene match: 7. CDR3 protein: CASTSGQGATGANVLTF. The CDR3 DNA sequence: TGTGCCAGTACCTCAGGACAGGGGGCAACTGGGGCCAACGTCCTGACTTTC.

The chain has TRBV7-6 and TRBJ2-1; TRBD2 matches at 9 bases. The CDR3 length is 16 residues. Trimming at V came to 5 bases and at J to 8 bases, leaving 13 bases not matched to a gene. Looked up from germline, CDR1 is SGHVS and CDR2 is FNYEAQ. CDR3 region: CASSGSVAGARYEQFF. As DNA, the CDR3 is TGTGCCAGCAGCGGAAGCGTAGCGGGAGCAAGGTATGAGCAGTTCTTC. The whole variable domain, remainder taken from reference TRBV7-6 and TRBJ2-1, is GAGVSQSPRYKVTKRGQDVALRCDPISGHVSLYWYRQALGQGPEFLTYFNYEAQQDKSGLPNDRFSAERPEGSISTLTIQRTEQRDSAMYRCASSGSVAGARYEQFFGPGTRLTVL.

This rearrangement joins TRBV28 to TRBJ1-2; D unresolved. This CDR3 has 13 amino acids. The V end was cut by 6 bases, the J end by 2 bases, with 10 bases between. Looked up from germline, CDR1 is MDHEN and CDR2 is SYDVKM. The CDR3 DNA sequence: TGTGCCAGCAGACCGGCAGCAAACTATGGCTACACCTTC. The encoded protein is CASRPAANYGYTF.

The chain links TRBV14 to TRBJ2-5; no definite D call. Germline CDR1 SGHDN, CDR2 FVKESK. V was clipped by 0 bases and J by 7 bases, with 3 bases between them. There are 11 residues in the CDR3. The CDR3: CASSQEGTQYF. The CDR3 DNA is TGTGCCAGCAGCCAAGAAGGGACCCAGTACTTC.

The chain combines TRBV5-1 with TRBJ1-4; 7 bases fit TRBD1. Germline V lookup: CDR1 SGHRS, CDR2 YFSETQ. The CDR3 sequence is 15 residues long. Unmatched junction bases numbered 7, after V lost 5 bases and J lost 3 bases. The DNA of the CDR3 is TGCGCCAGCAGAGTCGGGGGGACAGCTAATGAAAAACTGTTTTTT. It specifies CASRVGGTANEKLFF.

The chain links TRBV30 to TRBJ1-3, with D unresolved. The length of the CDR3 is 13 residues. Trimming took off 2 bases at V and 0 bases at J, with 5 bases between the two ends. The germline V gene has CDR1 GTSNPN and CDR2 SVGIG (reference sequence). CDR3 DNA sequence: TGTGCCTGGAGTAAGAACTCTGGAAACACCATATATTTT. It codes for CAWSKNSGNTIYF.

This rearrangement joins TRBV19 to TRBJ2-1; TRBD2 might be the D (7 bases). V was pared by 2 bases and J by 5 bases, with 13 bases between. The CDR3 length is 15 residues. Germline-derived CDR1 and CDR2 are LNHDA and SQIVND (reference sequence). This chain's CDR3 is CASSIWQGTNNEQFF. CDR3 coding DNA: TGTGCCAGTAGTATATGGCAGGGGACTAACAATGAGCAGTTCTTC.

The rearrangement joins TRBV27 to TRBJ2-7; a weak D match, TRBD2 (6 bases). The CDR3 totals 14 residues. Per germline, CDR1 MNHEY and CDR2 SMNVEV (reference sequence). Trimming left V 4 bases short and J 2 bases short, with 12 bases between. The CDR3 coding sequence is TGTGCCAGCAGTTCTCAGGGACTGACCTACGAGCAGTACTTC. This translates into CASSSQGLTYEQYF.

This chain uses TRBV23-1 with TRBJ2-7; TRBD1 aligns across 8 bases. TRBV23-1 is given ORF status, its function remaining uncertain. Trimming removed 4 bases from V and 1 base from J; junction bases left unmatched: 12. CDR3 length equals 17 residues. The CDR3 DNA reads TGCGCCAGCAGTCCCTATTCCGGGACAGGTGAATCCTACGAGCAGTACTTC. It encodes CASSPYSGTGESYEQYF.

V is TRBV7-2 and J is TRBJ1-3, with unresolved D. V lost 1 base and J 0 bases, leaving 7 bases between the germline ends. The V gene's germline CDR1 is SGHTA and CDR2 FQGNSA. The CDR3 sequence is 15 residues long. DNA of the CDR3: TGTGCCAGCAGCTTAGGCGGGCTCTCTGGAAACACCATATATTTT. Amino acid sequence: CASSLGGLSGNTIYF.

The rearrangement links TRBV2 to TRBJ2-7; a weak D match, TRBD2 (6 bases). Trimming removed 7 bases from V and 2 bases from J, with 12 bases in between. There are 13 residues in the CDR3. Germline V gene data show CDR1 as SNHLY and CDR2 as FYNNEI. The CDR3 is CASMISGTYEQYF. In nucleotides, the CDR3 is TGTGCCAGCATGATTAGCGGAACCTACGAGCAGTACTTC.

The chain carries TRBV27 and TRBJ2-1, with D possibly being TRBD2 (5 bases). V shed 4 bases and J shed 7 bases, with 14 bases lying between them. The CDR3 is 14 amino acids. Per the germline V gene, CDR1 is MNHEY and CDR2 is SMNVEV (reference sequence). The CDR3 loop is CASSWLRGSNEQFF. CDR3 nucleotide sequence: TGTGCCAGCAGTTGGCTCCGGGGTTCTAATGAGCAGTTCTTC.

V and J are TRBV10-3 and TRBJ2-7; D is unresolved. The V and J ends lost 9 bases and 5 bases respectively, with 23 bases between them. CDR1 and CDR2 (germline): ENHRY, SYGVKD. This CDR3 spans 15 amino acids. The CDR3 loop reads CAISGWGKGLNEQYF. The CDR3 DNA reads TGTGCCATTTCTGGCTGGGGTAAGGGATTGAACGAGCAGTACTTC.

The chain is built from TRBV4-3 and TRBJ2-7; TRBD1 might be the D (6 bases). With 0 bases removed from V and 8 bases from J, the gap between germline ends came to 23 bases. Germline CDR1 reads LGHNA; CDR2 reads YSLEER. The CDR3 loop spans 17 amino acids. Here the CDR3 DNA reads TGCGCCAGCAGCCAAGACGGCAGGGGTCCCACTGCGCTTCAGCAGTACTTC. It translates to CASSQDGRGPTALQQYF.

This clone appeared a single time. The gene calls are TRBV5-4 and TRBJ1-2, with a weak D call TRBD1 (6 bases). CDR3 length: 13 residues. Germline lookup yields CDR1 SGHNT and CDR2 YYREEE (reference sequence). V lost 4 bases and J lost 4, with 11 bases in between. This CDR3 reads CASSPPGAYGYTF. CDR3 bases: TGTGCCAGCAGCCCCCCGGGGGCCTATGGCTACACCTTC.